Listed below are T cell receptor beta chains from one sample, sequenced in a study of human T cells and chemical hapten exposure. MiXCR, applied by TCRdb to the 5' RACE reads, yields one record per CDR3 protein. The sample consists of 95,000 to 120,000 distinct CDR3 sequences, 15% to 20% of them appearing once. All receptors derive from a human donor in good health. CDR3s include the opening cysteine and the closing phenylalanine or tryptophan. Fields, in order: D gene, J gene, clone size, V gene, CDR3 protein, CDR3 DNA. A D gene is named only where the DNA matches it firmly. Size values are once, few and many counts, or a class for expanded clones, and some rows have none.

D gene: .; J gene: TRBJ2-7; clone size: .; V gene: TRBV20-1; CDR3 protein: CSARDPRQYEQYF; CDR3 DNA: TGCAGTGCTAGAGATCCCCGACAGTACGAGCAGTACTTC
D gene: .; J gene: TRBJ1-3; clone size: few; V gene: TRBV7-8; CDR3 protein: CASSLPHNSGNTIYF; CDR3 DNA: TGTGCCAGCAGCTTACCCCATAACTCTGGAAACACCATATATTTT
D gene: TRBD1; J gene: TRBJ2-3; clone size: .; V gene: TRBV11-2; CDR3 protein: CASSRTYGTGGPVTPDTQYF; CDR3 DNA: TGTGCCAGCAGCCGCACATACGGGACAGGGGGCCCGGTAACGCCAGATACGCAGTATTTT
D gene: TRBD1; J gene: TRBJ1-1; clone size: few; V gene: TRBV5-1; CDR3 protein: CASSSNPQGAAEAFF; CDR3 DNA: TGCGCCAGCAGCAGCAACCCCCAGGGGGCGGCTGAAGCTTTCTTT
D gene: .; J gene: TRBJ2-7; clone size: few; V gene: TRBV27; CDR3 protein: CASRLRGSYEQYF; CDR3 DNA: TGTGCCAGCAGACTACGGGGCTCCTACGAGCAGTACTTC
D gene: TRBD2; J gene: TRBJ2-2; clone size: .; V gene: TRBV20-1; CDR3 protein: CSARRGGEDTGELFF; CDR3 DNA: TGCAGTGCTAGGCGGGGGGGCGAGGACACCGGGGAGCTGTTTTTT
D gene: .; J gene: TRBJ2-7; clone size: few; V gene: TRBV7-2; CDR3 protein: CASSLDLEQYF; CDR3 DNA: TGTGCCAGCAGCTTAGATCTGGAGCAGTACTTC
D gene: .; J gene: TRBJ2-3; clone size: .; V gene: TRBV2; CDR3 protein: CASSGLVFTDTQYF; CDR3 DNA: TGTGCCAGCAGTGGACTAGTTTTCACAGATACGCAGTATTTT
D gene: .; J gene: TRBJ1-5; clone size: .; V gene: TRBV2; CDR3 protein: CASSPAGGNQPQHF; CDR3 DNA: TGTGCCAGCAGCCCCGCGGGGGGCAATCAGCCCCAGCATTTT
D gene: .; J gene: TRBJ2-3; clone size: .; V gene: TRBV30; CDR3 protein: CAWSVFSSTDTQYF; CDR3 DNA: TGTGCCTGGAGTGTTTTCAGCAGCACAGATACGCAGTATTTT
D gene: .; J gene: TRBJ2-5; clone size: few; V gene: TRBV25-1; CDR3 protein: CASSYAGPQETQYF; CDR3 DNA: TGTGCCAGCAGTTATGCCGGGCCCCAAGAGACCCAGTACTTC
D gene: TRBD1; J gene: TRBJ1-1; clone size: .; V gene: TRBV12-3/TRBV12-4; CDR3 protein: CASQGDHWATFF; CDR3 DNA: TGTGCCAGCCAGGGGGACCATTGGGCGACTTTCTTT
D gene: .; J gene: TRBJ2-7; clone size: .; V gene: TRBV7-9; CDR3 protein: CASSSPTGRSYEQYF; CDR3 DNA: TGTGCCAGCAGCTCCCCGACAGGGAGGAGCTACGAGCAGTACTTC
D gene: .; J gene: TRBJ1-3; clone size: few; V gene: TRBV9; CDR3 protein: CASSVDGLAGNTIYF; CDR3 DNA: TGTGCCAGCAGCGTAGATGGGTTAGCTGGAAACACCATATATTTT
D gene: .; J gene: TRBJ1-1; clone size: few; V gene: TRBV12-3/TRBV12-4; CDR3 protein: CASSQPRAVMNTEAFF; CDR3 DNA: TGTGCCAGCAGTCAACCCCGCGCAGTAATGAACACTGAAGCTTTCTTT
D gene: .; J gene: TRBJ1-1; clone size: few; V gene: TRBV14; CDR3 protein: CASSQVTGAEAFF; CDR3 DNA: TGTGCCAGCAGCCAAGTAACCGGGGCCGAAGCTTTCTTT
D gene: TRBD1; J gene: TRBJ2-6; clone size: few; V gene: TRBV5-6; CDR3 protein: CASSLDRGLKSGANVLTF; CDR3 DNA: TGTGCCAGCAGCTTGGACAGGGGGCTAAAGTCTGGGGCCAACGTCCTGACTTTC
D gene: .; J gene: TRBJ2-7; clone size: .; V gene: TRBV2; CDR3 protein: CASRPGGGYEQYF; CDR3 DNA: TGTGCCAGCCGCCCCGGGGGCGGCTACGAGCAGTACTTC
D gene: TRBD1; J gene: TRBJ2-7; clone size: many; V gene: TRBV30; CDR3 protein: CAWRPGTGYEQYF; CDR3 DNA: TGTGCCTGGAGGCCCGGGACAGGGTACGAGCAGTACTTC
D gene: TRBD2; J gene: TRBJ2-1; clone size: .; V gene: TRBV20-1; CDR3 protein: CRGAGGPEQFF; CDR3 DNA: TGCAGGGGAGCGGGAGGGCCGGAGCAGTTCTTC
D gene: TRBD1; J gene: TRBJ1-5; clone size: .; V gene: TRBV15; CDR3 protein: CATSRTGGQPQHF; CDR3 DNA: TGTGCCACCAGCAGGACAGGGGGTCAGCCCCAGCATTTT
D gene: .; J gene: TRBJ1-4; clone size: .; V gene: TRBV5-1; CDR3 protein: CASSLRQGEKLFF; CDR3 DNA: TGCGCCAGCAGCTTGCGGCAGGGTGAAAAACTGTTTTTT
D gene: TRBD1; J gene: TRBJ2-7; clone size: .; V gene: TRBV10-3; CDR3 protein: CAISGTGGYEQYF; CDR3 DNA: TGTGCCATCAGTGGGACAGGGGGCTACGAGCAGTACTTC
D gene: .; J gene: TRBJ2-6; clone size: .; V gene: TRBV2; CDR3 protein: CASSEAGLGGANVLTF; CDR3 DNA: TGTGCCAGCAGTGAAGCGGGGCTAGGCGGGGCCAACGTCCTGACTTTC
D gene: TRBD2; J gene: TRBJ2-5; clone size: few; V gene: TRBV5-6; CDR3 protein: CASSSPGTSGAFGSETQYF; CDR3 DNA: TGTGCCAGCAGCTCGCCCGGGACTAGCGGGGCTTTTGGTTCAGAGACCCAGTACTTC
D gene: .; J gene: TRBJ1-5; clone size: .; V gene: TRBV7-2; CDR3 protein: CASSPRSNQPHHF; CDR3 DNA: TGTGCCAGCAGCCCCCGCAGCAATCAGCCCCACCATTTT
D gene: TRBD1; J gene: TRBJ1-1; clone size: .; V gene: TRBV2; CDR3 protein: CASSRGRGNTEAFF; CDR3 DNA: TGTGCCAGCTCTAGGGGGCGCGGGAACACTGAAGCTTTCTTT
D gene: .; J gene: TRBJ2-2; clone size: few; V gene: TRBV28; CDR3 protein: CASRPPVVGELFF; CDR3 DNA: TGTGCCAGCAGACCACCGGTGGTCGGGGAGCTGTTTTTT
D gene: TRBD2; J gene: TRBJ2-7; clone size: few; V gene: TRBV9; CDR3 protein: CASSEGLAGGTYEQYF; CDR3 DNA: TGTGCCAGCAGCGAGGGACTAGCGGGAGGCACCTACGAGCAGTACTTC
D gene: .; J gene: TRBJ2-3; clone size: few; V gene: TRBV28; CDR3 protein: CASSFGLAASTDTQYF; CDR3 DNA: TGTGCCAGCAGTTTCGGATTAGCGGCCTCCACAGATACGCAGTATTTT
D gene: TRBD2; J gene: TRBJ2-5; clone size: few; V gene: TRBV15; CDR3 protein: CATSRGTRETQYF; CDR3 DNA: TGTGCCACCAGCAGAGGGACTAGAGAGACCCAGTACTTC
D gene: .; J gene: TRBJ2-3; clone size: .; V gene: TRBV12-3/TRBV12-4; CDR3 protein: CASSPTGLGTDTQYF; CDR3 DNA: TGTGCCAGCAGCCCAACCGGGTTAGGGACAGATACGCAGTATTTT
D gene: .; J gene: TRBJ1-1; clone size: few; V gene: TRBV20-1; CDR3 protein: CSARTHLNTEAFF; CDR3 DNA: TGCAGTGCTAGGACACATCTGAACACTGAAGCTTTCTTT
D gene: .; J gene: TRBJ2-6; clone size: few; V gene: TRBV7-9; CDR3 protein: CASSLVQISSGANVLTF; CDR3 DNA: TGTGCCAGCAGCTTAGTCCAGATAAGCTCTGGGGCCAACGTCCTGACTTTC